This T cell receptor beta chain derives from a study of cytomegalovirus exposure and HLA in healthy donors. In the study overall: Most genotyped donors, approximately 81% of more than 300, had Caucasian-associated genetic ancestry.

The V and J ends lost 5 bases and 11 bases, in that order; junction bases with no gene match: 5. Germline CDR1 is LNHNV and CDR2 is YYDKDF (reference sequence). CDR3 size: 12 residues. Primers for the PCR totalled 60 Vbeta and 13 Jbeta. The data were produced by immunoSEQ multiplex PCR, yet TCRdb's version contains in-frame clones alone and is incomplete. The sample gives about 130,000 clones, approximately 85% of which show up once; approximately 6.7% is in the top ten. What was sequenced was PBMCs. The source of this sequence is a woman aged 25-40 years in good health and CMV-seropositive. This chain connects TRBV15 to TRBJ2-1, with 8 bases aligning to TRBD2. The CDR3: CATSGRTSKQFF. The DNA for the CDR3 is TGTGCCACCAGCGGTAGGACTAGCAAGCAGTTCTTC.